Shown below are 23 T cell receptor beta chains from a single sample sequenced in a study of T cell changes during pregnancy in multiple sclerosis. Sequencing was performed with immunoSEQ multiplex PCR; in TCRdb, only in-frame clones are kept and a portion is missing. The repertoire has fewer than 100,000 clones, just over 90% of them found once; the top ten carry just over 2.5%. Sequencing was performed on peripheral blood, taken after pregnancy. These receptors all come from a female donor in good health, enrolled as a control in a pregnancy study.

J is TRBJ1-3 and V is TRBV5-6; no firm D call. CDR3 length: 15 residues. Germline assignment: CDR1 SGHDT and CDR2 YYEEEE. V gave up 1 base and J gave up 1 base, with 9 bases separating them. The CDR3 DNA reads as TGTGCCAGCAGCTTGAAACAAATATCTGGAAACACCATATATTTT. This translates into CASSLKQISGNTIYF.

The V gene is TRBV14, the J gene TRBJ2-7, with D uncertain. CDR3 length: 14 residues. V dropped 1 base and J dropped 1 base, with 8 bases sitting between them. Germline values: CDR1 SGHDN, CDR2 FVKESK. The CDR3 DNA sequence: TGTGCCAGCAGCCAAGTTTCAGGTTCCTACGAGCAGTACTTC. It codes for CASSQVSGSYEQYF.

The rearrangement uses TRBV6-5 and TRBJ1-3; the match to TRBD1 covers 7 bases. CDR1 and CDR2 from the germline V gene are MNHEY and SVGAGI. The CDR3 has 14 amino acids. V trimming: 4 bases; J trimming: 4 bases; junction bases outside the gene matches: 4. CDR3 DNA: TGTGCCAGCAGTTCCGACAGGGCCGGAAACACCATATATTTT. Encoded protein: CASSSDRAGNTIYF.

The genes are TRBV7-8 and TRBJ2-1; D might be TRBD2 (6 bases). Germline V CDR1 and CDR2: SGHVS, FQNEAQ. Deletions cut 7 bases from V and 1 base from J, with 14 bases between. The CDR3 consists of 15 residues. CDR3 amino acids: CASTPGGVSYNEQFF. CDR3 DNA sequence: TGTGCCAGCACCCCCGGCGGGGTATCCTACAATGAGCAGTTCTTC. The variable domain in full, completed from reference TRBV7-8 and TRBJ2-1, reads GAGVSQSPRYKVAKRGQDVALRCDPISGHVSLFWYQQALGQGPEFLTYFQNEAQLDKSGLPSDRFFAERPEGSVSTLKIQRTQQEDSAVYLCASTPGGVSYNEQFFGPGTRLTVL.

V and J are TRBV27 and TRBJ2-1; maybe TRBD2 (6 bases). Germline assignment: CDR1 MNHEY and CDR2 SMNVEV (reference sequence). The CDR3 length is 18 residues. V shed 5 bases and J shed 1 base, with 21 bases lying between them. The DNA for the CDR3 is TGTGCCAGCAGTCCCAGGGACTTCTGGGCCCGGTCCTACAATGAGCAGTTCTTC. Translating gives CASSPRDFWARSYNEQFF.

J is TRBJ2-5 and V is TRBV21-1; TRBD1, the D gene given by the table, was not confirmed from the DNA. TRBV21-1 is a documented pseudogene. This CDR3 has 16 amino acids. Written as DNA, the CDR3 is TGTGCCAGCAGCCGGAGAGGGGGATCCAGTACCGAGACCCAGTACTTC. It specifies CASSRRGGSSTETQYF.

The chain couples TRBV5-6 to TRBJ2-3, with 7 bases aligning to TRBD2. Trimming removed 1 base from V and 4 bases from J; junction bases left unmatched: 6. Germline CDR1 SGHDT, CDR2 YYEEEE. The CDR3 contains 15 residues. The CDR3 region has the DNA TGTGCCAGCAGCTTGCGCCGGGCGGGGGCAGATACGCAGTATTTT. It specifies CASSLRRAGADTQYF.

CDR3 amino acids: CASSLAGRGRSTGELFF. The DNA for the CDR3 is TGTGCCAGCAGCTTAGCCGGCAGGGGGCGATCCACCGGGGAGCTGTTTTTT. The chain carries TRBV7-8 and TRBJ2-2; 8 positions match TRBD1. In germline, CDR1 is SGHVS, CDR2 FQNEAQ. The CDR3 extends over 17 amino acids. V trimming: 0 bases; J trimming: 4 bases; junction bases outside the gene matches: 7. Drawing the rest from reference TRBV7-8 and TRBJ2-2, the complete variable domain is GAGVSQSPRYKVAKRGQDVALRCDPISGHVSLFWYQQALGQGPEFLTYFQNEAQLDKSGLPSDRFFAERPEGSVSTLKIQRTQQEDSAVYLCASSLAGRGRSTGELFFGEGSRLTVL.

The CDR3 region is CASSLGRGQGAFF. DNA of the CDR3: TGTGCCAGCAGCTTAGGCAGGGGACAGGGAGCTTTCTTT. This rearrangement joins TRBV7-9 to TRBJ1-1, with 9 bases aligning to TRBD1. This CDR3 spans 13 amino acids. Germline CDR1 reads SEHNR; CDR2 reads FQNEAQ (reference sequence). V shed 1 base, J shed 10 bases, and the junction held 4 bases outside the gene matches. Full variable domain (rest looked up from reference TRBV7-9 and TRBJ1-1): DTGVSQNPRHKITKRGQNVTFRCDPISEHNRLYWYRQTLGQGPEFLTYFQNEAQLEKSRLLSDRFSAERPKGSFSTLEIQRTEQGDSAMYLCASSLGRGQGAFFGQGTRLTVV.

The chain employs TRBV15 and TRBJ2-1; D is uncertain. The germline V gene has CDR1 LNHNV and CDR2 YYDKDF (reference sequence). V lost 8 bases and J lost 2, with 10 bases in between. CDR3 size: 13 residues. The CDR3 sequence is CATCERTYNEQFF. The CDR3 DNA follows: TGTGCCACCTGCGAACGAACCTACAATGAGCAGTTCTTC.

The CDR3 reads CATSRALQGTEQFF. The CDR3 nucleotides read TGTGCCACCAGCAGGGCCCTACAGGGGACTGAGCAGTTCTTC. This sequence joins TRBV15 and TRBJ2-1; 7 nucleotides line up with TRBD1. The germline V gene encodes CDR1 LNHNV and CDR2 YYDKDF (reference sequence). This CDR3 has 14 residues. V shed 3 bases and J 9 bases; nucleotides not matched to a gene: 8.

The chain links TRBV28 to TRBJ2-7; possible D gene TRBD2, 5 bases. Trimming shortened V by 5 bases and J by 0 bases, and 11 bases separated the two germline ends. Germline assignment: CDR1 MDHEN and CDR2 SYDVKM. The CDR3 runs to 14 residues. The CDR3 DNA follows: TGTGCCAGCAGTCCCGCGGGCAGCTCCTACGAGCAGTACTTC. Encoded protein: CASSPAGSSYEQYF.

The V call is TRBV2, the J call TRBJ1-5; D unresolved. Trimming removed 4 bases at V and 3 bases at J, with 10 bases between. The CDR3 runs 14 residues. The germline CDR1 and CDR2 sequences are SNHLY and FYNNEI. This CDR3 is CASSVSINNQPQHF. CDR3 sequence (DNA): TGTGCCAGCAGTGTAAGCATAAACAATCAGCCCCAGCATTTT.

Written as DNA, the CDR3 is TGTGCCACCAGCAGAGCGAGGGGACTCGGGCCTAATGAAAAACTGTTTTTT. Its protein product is CATSRARGLGPNEKLFF. The gene calls are TRBV15 and TRBJ1-4; perhaps TRBD1 as D (5 bases). Trimming removed 1 base at V and 3 bases at J, with 15 bases between. The germline V gene has CDR1 LNHNV and CDR2 YYDKDF (reference sequence). The CDR3 consists of 17 residues.

The chain carries TRBV18 and TRBJ2-6; 11 nucleotides align to TRBD1. The CDR3 loop spans 17 amino acids. The V and J ends lost 3 bases and 2 bases, in that order; junction bases with no gene match: 3. Germline V lookup: CDR1 KGHSH, CDR2 LQKENI. The CDR3 bases are TGTGCCAGCTCACCGGGACAGGGGGTTACTGGGGCCAACGTCCTGACTTTC. It translates to CASSPGQGVTGANVLTF.

The chain is built from TRBV30 and TRBJ1-4, with D possibly matching TRBD1 (6 bases). The CDR3 covers 14 residues. Germline CDR1 is GTSNPN and CDR2 is SVGIG (reference sequence). Trimming cost V 4 bases and J 8 bases, with 17 bases left between them. The CDR3 loop is CAWMRGGAGEKLFF. CDR3 nucleotides: TGTGCCTGGATGCGGGGGGGCGCGGGGGAAAAACTGTTTTTT.

The V call is TRBV2, the J call TRBJ2-5; D is undetermined. V lost 6 bases, J lost 5 bases, and 19 bases lay in between. Per the germline V gene, CDR1 is SNHLY and CDR2 is FYNNEI. The CDR3 totals 15 residues. CDR3 protein: CASSSRGVTWETQYF. The DNA of the CDR3 is TGTGCCAGCAGCTCCAGAGGTGTGACTTGGGAGACCCAGTACTTC. Full variable domain (missing parts from reference TRBV2 and TRBJ2-5): EPEVTQTPSHQVTQMGQEVILRCVPISNHLYFYWYRQILGQKVEFLVSFYNNEISEKSEIFDDQFSVERPDGSNFTLKIRSTKLEDSAMYFCASSSRGVTWETQYFGPGTRLLVL.

The gene calls are TRBV10-3 and TRBJ2-1; possibly TRBD1 for D (7 bases). Trimming stripped 3 bases from V and 7 bases from J, with 13 bases between. Germline V gene lookup returns CDR1 ENHRY and CDR2 SYGVKD. The CDR3 consists of 14 residues. This CDR3 is CAISDRGDRNEQFF. Here the CDR3 DNA reads TGTGCCATCAGTGACAGGGGGGATAGGAATGAGCAGTTCTTC.

This sequence joins TRBV19 and TRBJ1-2; 9 bases line up with TRBD1. CDR3 length: 21 amino acids. Trimming took 7 bases from V and 8 from J; bases not matched to a gene: 32. Germline V gene lookup returns CDR1 LNHDA and CDR2 SQIVND (reference sequence). Written as DNA, the CDR3 is TGTGCCAGTACTCATATCATCCGGGACAGGGATAGGCTCTCCCGGCGGTACGGCTACACCTTC. This codes for CASTHIIRDRDRLSRRYGYTF.

The chain links TRBV29-1 to TRBJ1-1; D gene unclear. Germline V gene lookup returns CDR1 SQVTM and CDR2 ANQGSEA. V was shortened by 8 bases and J by 7 bases, with 14 bases between the two germline ends. This CDR3 is built from 11 residues. CDR3 in amino acids: CSLQIGIEAFF. CDR3 nucleotide sequence: TGCAGCCTCCAGATCGGGATTGAAGCTTTCTTT.

V gene TRBV5-4 combines with J gene TRBJ1-1; no clear D gene. Germline lookup yields CDR1 SGHNT and CDR2 YYREEE (reference sequence). The CDR3 covers 16 residues. V was shortened by 0 bases and J by 6 bases, with 18 bases between the two germline ends. CDR3 amino acids: CASSLEVWRNKSEAFF. In DNA, the CDR3 is TGTGCCAGCAGCTTGGAGGTGTGGCGGAACAAGTCTGAAGCTTTCTTT.

The chain joins TRBV5-1 to TRBJ1-1; TRBD1 matches at 7 bases. J lost 2 bases, V lost 1 base, and 5 bases had no gene match. Per germline, CDR1 SGHRS and CDR2 YFSETQ. The CDR3 totals 15 residues. The CDR3 DNA sequence: TGCGCCAGCAGCTTGACCCGACAGGGCAACACTGAAGCTTTCTTT. Translation: CASSLTRQGNTEAFF.

This rearrangement joins TRBV7-2 to TRBJ1-5; 7 bases are a match to TRBD1. The ends lost 5 bases at V and 1 base at J; junction bases unmatched: 5. The CDR3 extends over 15 amino acids. Germline-derived CDR1 and CDR2 are SGHTA and FQGNSA. CDR3 DNA: TGTGCCAGCAGCGCTCAGGGGGTGAGCAATCAGCCCCAGCATTTT. It is translated as CASSAQGVSNQPQHF.